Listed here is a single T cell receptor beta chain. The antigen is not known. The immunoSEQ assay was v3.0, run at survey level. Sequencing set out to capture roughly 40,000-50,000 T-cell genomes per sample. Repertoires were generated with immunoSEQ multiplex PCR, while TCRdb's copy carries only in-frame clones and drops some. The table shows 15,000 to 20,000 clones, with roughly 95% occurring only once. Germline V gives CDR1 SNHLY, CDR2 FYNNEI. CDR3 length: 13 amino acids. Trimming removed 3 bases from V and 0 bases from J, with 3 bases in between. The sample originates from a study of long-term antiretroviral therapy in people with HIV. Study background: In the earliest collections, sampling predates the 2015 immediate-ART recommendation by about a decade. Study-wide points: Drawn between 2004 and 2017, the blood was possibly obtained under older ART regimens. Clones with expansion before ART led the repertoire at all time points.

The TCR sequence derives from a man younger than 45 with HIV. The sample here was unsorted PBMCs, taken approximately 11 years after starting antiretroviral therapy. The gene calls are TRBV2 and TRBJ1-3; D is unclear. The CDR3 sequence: CASSDNSGNTIYF. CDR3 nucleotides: TGTGCCAGCAGTGACAACTCTGGAAACACCATATATTTT.